This T cell receptor (beta chain) was sequenced for a study of blood T cell repertoires in COVID-19. Study-wide background: There were acute and convalescent COVID-19 samples, and they came from the United States, Italy and Spain. In each case, the material was cDNA or gDNA derived from T cells, B-cell-depleted T cells, or PBMCs.

The CDR3 covers 13 residues. Trimming removed 3 bases from V and 5 bases from J, with 11 bases in between. Under the authors' procedure: Estimation of nucleated cell counts was performed using reference gene primer amplification. TCRdb keeps only in-frame clones here, not all; method: immunoSEQ multiplex PCR. D and trimming come from the DNA, and the V and J calls and clone size come from that table. The sample lists more than 300,000 clones, more than 75% occurring once. The clonotype was recovered from a woman under 40 with COVID-19, enrolled during active disease. The sample consisted of peripheral blood. The V and J genes are TRBV12-3 or TRBV12-4 and TRBJ2-7; tentatively, D is TRBD1 (5 bases). CDR3 bases: TGTGCCAGCAGTTTTCAGGGATACCACGAGCAGTACTTC. It encodes CASSFQGYHEQYF.